This T cell receptor beta chain was documented in a study of shared T cell receptors in the human thymus (dated by TCRdb to the early 2020s). General notes on the study: The study investigated the way shared, self-reactive T-cell receptor alpha chains are produced in the human thymus.

To prepare the library, the immunoSEQ multiplex PCR assay was applied. TCRdb stores this immuneACCESS table with in-frame sequences only. Part of the clones is absent; in the studies checked, under half of the shortfall reflects unresolved V genes, and no reason is known for the rest. The table for this sample lists 450,000 to 650,000 clones; about 80% of them were counted only once. The ten biggest clones cover 0.013% of the sample. A note on this clone: Its binding antigen is unknown. No base quality values were provided; no much bigger clone lies one nucleotide off.

Reading from cysteine to phenylalanine, the CDR3 counts 14 amino acids. Only the CDR3 portion is preserved as DNA: 42 bases, with reading frame beginning at the first base. V and J are truncated by 5 bases and 3 bases respectively, leaving an intervening sequence of 14 bases. CDR1 and CDR2, per the germline V gene, are MGHRA and YSYEKL. The sample also formed part of further work on human thymus T cells. The second study's authors report: Immunologically healthy infants undergoing open corrective cardiac surgery for congenital heart defects in Finland were used as donors. Thymus tissue was obtained as surgical resects removed during corrective cardiac surgery. V and J gene segment usage appeared biased in both thymic and peripheral blood repertoires. According to the related research, thymic TCR repertoires were highly overlapping among unrelated individuals. TCR alpha and beta repertoires from roughly eight infant thymus samples and a few related peripheral blood samples were characterized in the study. Donor ages ranging from about 7 to 250 days were recorded, and more than 5 male and a couple of female infants were included in the cohort. Thymocytes were mechanically released from the tissue and were stored as pellets of roughly 9-30 million cells at -70 degrees C. Genomic DNA was extracted from frozen cell pellets with a QIAsymphony instrument. TCRB and TCRAD loci were amplified from a standardized quantity of quality-controlled genomic DNA using the immunoSEQ multiplex PCR assay. The amplicons spanned the V(D)J region and were long enough to cover the CDR3 and allow V and J genes to be identified. Amplicon sequencing was performed on an Illumina platform through the commercial immunoSEQ service. Primer bias and sequencing errors were corrected as previously described, and TCRAD and TCRB definitions were based on the IMGT database. The repertoires were analysed using immunoSEQ Analyzer 3.0 and VDJTools for basic statistics, V/J segment usage, diversity estimates, rarefaction and pairwise overlap. Diversity was estimated using the Chao1, ChaoE, Efron-Thisted, Shannon and inverse Simpson indices, and was also estimated on datasets down-sampled to the size of the smallest sample. Repertoire overlap was determined by strict matching of CDR3 nucleotide sequence, V gene and J gene, and Jaccard-based multidimensional scaling clustering was applied. On average, approximately 800,000 unique TCRB clonotypes were obtained from thymus samples, compared with 70,000 to 100,000 from blood samples.

This TCR derives from a boy under three years old with a congenital heart defect. Donor details come from another sample of the same person, matched by shared clones. Sequenced sample: thymocytes. The chain is made from TRBV4-1 and TRBJ2-7; TRBD2 is perhaps the D gene, given 5 matching bases. The nucleotide sequence reads TGCGCCAGCAGCACCGCCCGGGGAAACTACGAGCAGTACTTC. Translated, it gives CASSTARGNYEQYF.